The 9 T cell receptor beta chains below all came from one sample that was sequenced in a study of blood T cell repertoires in COVID-19. Repertoires were generated with immunoSEQ multiplex PCR, while TCRdb's copy carries only in-frame clones and drops some. The repertoire holds under 200,000 clones, roughly 85% seen once, with roughly 8.2% in the top ten. Specimen: peripheral blood. The origin of the receptors is a man in his sixties with acute or convalescent COVID-19.

This clone was seen a handful of times. The CDR3: CATSSGTSGRAYQNEQFF. CDR3 DNA: TGTGCCACCAGCAGCGGGACTAGCGGGAGGGCCTATCAGAATGAGCAGTTCTTC. J is TRBJ2-1 and V is TRBV15; 16 bases are shared with TRBD2. This CDR3 contains 18 residues. CDR1 is LNHNV and CDR2 is YYDKDF in the germline V gene (reference sequence). Losses at the gene ends were 3 bases for V and 7 bases for J; bases not matched to a gene: 9.

The rearrangement links TRBV29-1 to TRBJ1-1, with D tentatively TRBD1 (5 bases). V was clipped by 3 bases and J by 3 bases, with 26 bases between them. Germline V gives CDR1 SQVTM, CDR2 ANQGSEA. The CDR3 is made up of 18 amino acids. CDR3 DNA sequence: TGCAGCGTTGACCGAGCAACGGGTTGGAAGACAGTTTACACTGAAGCTTTCTTT. Its translation: CSVDRATGWKTVYTEAFF.

J is TRBJ2-7 and V is TRBV11-2, with 7 bases matching TRBD1. J gave up 9 bases and V 5 bases, and 13 bases lay outside the gene matches. Germline CDR1 and CDR2: SGHAT and FQNNGV. The CDR3 runs 14 residues. CDR3: CASSISQGSGGQYF. The CDR3 nucleotides read TGTGCCAGCAGCATCTCACAGGGGTCAGGTGGGCAGTACTTC.

This clone was seen a few times. The chain carries TRBV19 and TRBJ2-1, with D unclear. CDR1 is LNHDA, CDR2 SQIVND, per germline (reference sequence). The CDR3 has 14 residues. Here the CDR3 reads CATTMRNSYNEQFF. Here the CDR3 DNA reads TGTGCTACTACCATGCGGAACTCCTACAATGAGCAGTTCTTC.

In its sample, this clone was seen once. The rearrangement links TRBV5-1 to TRBJ2-7; D is ambiguous. Germline V lookup: CDR1 SGHRS, CDR2 YFSETQ. V was clipped by 1 base and J by 4 bases, with 9 bases between them. The length of the CDR3 is 13 residues. The CDR3 DNA reads as TGCGCCAGCAGCTTGATTTCCTCTTACGAGCAGTACTTC. Translation gives CASSLISSYEQYF.

CDR3 sequence reads: CASSVSPGTSSYEQYF. CDR3 coding DNA: TGTGCCAGCAGCGTAAGTCCCGGTACGAGCTCCTACGAGCAGTACTTC. The chain employs TRBV9 and TRBJ2-7; D remains unclear. The CDR3 is made up of 16 amino acids. V was trimmed by 1 base and J by 0 bases, leaving 14 bases between them. The germline gives CDR1 SGDLS, CDR2 YYNGEE.

The chain recombines TRBV12-3 or TRBV12-4 with TRBJ2-2; tentatively, D is TRBD2 (5 bases). With 6 bases removed from V and 6 bases from J, the gap between germline ends came to 5 bases. CDR3 length: 11 residues. The CDR3 spells CASSGAGELFF. In DNA, the CDR3 is TGTGCCAGCAGCGGGGCCGGGGAGCTGTTTTTT.

The rearrangement uses TRBV6-5 and TRBJ2-3, with TRBD2 identical over 7 bases. Germline V gene data show CDR1 as MNHEY and CDR2 as SVGAGI. The V segment lost 4 bases and the J segment 2 bases; nucleotides outside the gene matches: 3. The CDR3 spans 14 residues. CDR3 DNA sequence: TGTGCCAGCAGTTTAGCGGGTTTCACAGATACGCAGTATTTT. Encoded protein: CASSLAGFTDTQYF.

V is TRBV5-5 and J is TRBJ2-3, with 7 nucleotides matching TRBD2. The V segment lost 0 bases and the J segment 6 bases; nucleotides outside the gene matches: 4. Per germline, CDR1 SGHKS and CDR2 YYEKEE (reference sequence). There are 14 residues in the CDR3. The CDR3 DNA sequence: TGTGCCAGCAGCTTGGGACTAGCCAGCGATACGCAGTATTTT. Protein product: CASSLGLASDTQYF.